Listed below are T cell receptor beta chains from one sample, sequenced in a study of metastatic and nonmetastatic thyroid tumors. MiXCR reprocessed the PCR reads for TCRdb. This repertoire shows over 7,000 clones, approximately 30% found once; its top ten account for 20%. Sequencing input: tumor tissue. The receptor set was obtained from a female donor with papillary thyroid cancer or a benign thyroid nodule (not recorded which). Some clones in this sample may be carry-over from other donors' samples. Each CDR3 is given with its conserved first and last residue. Each record gives: J gene, V gene, clone size, D gene, CDR3 DNA, CDR3 protein. A D gene is named only where the DNA matches it firmly. Rows may omit the clone size; those that give it use once, few, many or a size class.

>TRBJ2-1|TRBV12-3/TRBV12-4|NA|NA
TGTGCCAGCAGTTTATTCTTTGTTCGCAGGTACAATGAGCAGTTCTTC
CASSLFFVRRYNEQFF
>TRBJ2-7|TRBV6-1|large|NA
TGTGCCAGCAGTCACGGGGACGAGCAGTACTTC
CASSHGDEQYF
>TRBJ2-2|TRBV19|NA|NA
TGTGCCAGTAGTATCGGGTTCTCGAACACCGGGGAGCTGTTTTTT
CASSIGFSNTGELFF
>TRBJ2-7|TRBV2|many|TRBD2
TGTGCCAGCAGTCTAGCGGGGGCTACGTACGAGCAGTACTTC
CASSLAGATYEQYF
>TRBJ1-2|TRBV19|few|NA
TGTGCCAGTAGTATAGGAGGGGGTGGCTACACCTTC
CASSIGGGGYTF
>TRBJ1-1|TRBV4-1|NA|TRBD1
TGCGCCAGCAACCCTGAGGGACAGGGGAACACTGAAGCTTTCTTT
CASNPEGQGNTEAFF
>TRBJ1-2|TRBV7-3|NA|NA
TGTGCCAGCAGCTTAACGGTGGACTATGGCTACACCTTC
CASSLTVDYGYTF
>TRBJ2-3|TRBV6-5|few|NA
TGTGCCAGCAGTTACTCGCCGGGGGGCCGAGGTAGTACGCAGTATTTT
CASSYSPGGRGSTQYF
>TRBJ1-1|TRBV3-1|NA|NA
TGTGCCAGCAGCCCAAGGTCCCAGGGGTCCATGAACACTGAAGCTTTCTTT
CASSPRSQGSMNTEAFF
>TRBJ2-2|TRBV6-2/TRBV6-3|NA|TRBD2
TGTGCCAGCAGTTATGCGGGAGAGGCCGGGGAGCTGTTTTTT
CASSYAGEAGELFF
>TRBJ2-3|TRBV5-1|NA|TRBD1
TGCGCCAGCAGCCCGGGACAGGGGGTGTCCACAGATACGCAGTATTTT
CASSPGQGVSTDTQYF
>TRBJ1-5|TRBV20-1|few|NA
TGCAGTGCTAGGATAGGGGGAGATGACCAGCCCCAGCATTTT
CSARIGGDDQPQHF
>TRBJ2-3|TRBV11-1|NA|TRBD2
TGTGCCAGCAGCTCCGGGACTAGCCCTAGCACAGATACGCAGTATTTT
CASSSGTSPSTDTQYF
>TRBJ2-1|TRBV6-2/TRBV6-3|few|TRBD1
TGTGCCAGCAGCCTCACCGGGACAGGGTTTACAGAGCAGTTCTTC
CASSLTGTGFTEQFF
>TRBJ1-2|TRBV5-1|NA|NA
TGCGCCAGCAGCCCCGGGACTTATGGCTACACCTTC
CASSPGTYGYTF
>TRBJ2-6|TRBV4-1|NA|TRBD1
TGCGCCAGCAGCCAAGCCCCGGGACAGGGTCGGGTCCTGACTTTC
CASSQAPGQGRVLTF
>TRBJ1-4|TRBV28|medium-sized|TRBD1
TGTGCCAGCAGTTCCTTCGACAGGGATGAAAAACTGTTTTTT
CASSSFDRDEKLFF
>TRBJ2-2|TRBV7-2|NA|TRBD2
TGTGCCAGCAGCTTAGCGGGACTAGGCAGCGGGGAGCTGTTTTTT
CASSLAGLGSGELFF
>TRBJ2-1|TRBV6-4|NA|NA
TGTGCCAGCAGTTACTTTCCGGCGAGTGATGACAATGAGCAGTTCTTC
CASSYFPASDDNEQFF
>TRBJ1-2|TRBV4-2|NA|NA
TGTGCCAGCAGCCAAGAGGCGGGCAGTGGAGCGGGTGGCTACACCTTC
CASSQEAGSGAGGYTF
>TRBJ2-5|TRBV15|few|NA
TGTGCCACCAGCAGAGATCGATCTGTGAGAGGGGGGACCCAGTACTTC
CATSRDRSVRGGTQYF
>TRBJ2-5|TRBV6-1|few|TRBD2
TGTGCCAGCAGTGAAGCCGTAGCGGGGAGGGGGACCCAGTACTTC
CASSEAVAGRGTQYF
>TRBJ1-2|TRBV11-2|medium-sized|NA
TGTGCCAGCAGCCCTGACTCCCTTCGACTGGGCCTTAACTATGGCTACACCTTC
CASSPDSLRLGLNYGYTF
>TRBJ2-3|TRBV11-2|NA|NA
TGTGCCAGCAGTAGAGGCCAGGGGCGGACAGATACGCAGTATTTT
CASSRGQGRTDTQYF
>TRBJ2-3|TRBV4-2|NA|TRBD2
TGTGCCAGCAGCCAAGACCTAGCGGGAGGGCCCACAGATACGCAGTATTTT
CASSQDLAGGPTDTQYF
>TRBJ1-4|TRBV7-9|NA|TRBD1
TGTGCCAGCAGCTTGGGAGGGACAGGCTGGGAAAAACTGTTTTTT
CASSLGGTGWEKLFF
>TRBJ2-5|TRBV20-1|NA|TRBD2
TGCAGTGCTAGAGATGCCTCCGATAGGGTAGCGGGGCCTCTTCAAGAGACCCAGTACTTC
CSARDASDRVAGPLQETQYF
>TRBJ2-1|TRBV12-3/TRBV12-4|NA|TRBD2
TGTGCCAGCAGTTTAGGTAGCGGGAGTACCTTCTTCAATGAGCAGTTCTTC
CASSLGSGSTFFNEQFF
>TRBJ2-7|TRBV5-1|medium-sized|TRBD2
TGCGCCAGCAGCTTAACCGGGACTAGCACCGTCGAGCAGTACTTC
CASSLTGTSTVEQYF
>TRBJ2-3|TRBV4-2|NA|NA
TGTGCCAGCAGCCAAGCTACAGGGGCAGGGGGGACAGATACGCAGTATTTT
CASSQATGAGGTDTQYF
>TRBJ1-2|TRBV19|many|NA
TGTGCCAGTAGTATAAGTGTGGGCCGCTATGGCTACACCTTC
CASSISVGRYGYTF
>TRBJ2-3|TRBV5-1|NA|TRBD1
TGCGCCAGCAGCTTGGGACAGGGTAATAAAGATACGCAGTATTTT
CASSLGQGNKDTQYF
>TRBJ2-7|TRBV18|NA|TRBD1
TGTGCCAGCTCATCAACCGGGACAGGGGGCGAGCGGGGGTACGAGCAGTACTTC
CASSSTGTGGERGYEQYF
>TRBJ2-3|TRBV28|few|TRBD2
TGTGCCAGCAGCTCCGTTACTAGCGGGGCCTACGGCACAGATACGCAGTATTTT
CASSSVTSGAYGTDTQYF
>TRBJ1-1|TRBV4-1|NA|NA
TGCGCCAGCAGCCAAGGGGGGGCCGGTGAAGCTTTCTTT
CASSQGGAGEAFF
>TRBJ2-7|TRBV5-1|once|TRBD1
TGCGCCAGCAGCCCCCAGGGGGACGAGCAGTACTTC
CASSPQGDEQYF
>TRBJ2-1|TRBV12-5|NA|NA
TGTGCTAGTGGCCTAATATGGGGGCAGTTCTTC
CASGLIWGQFF
>TRBJ1-2|TRBV19|few|TRBD1
TGTGCCAGTAGTAGCAGTCCCGGGACAGGGAATGGCTACACCTTC
CASSSSPGTGNGYTF
>TRBJ2-7|TRBV5-1|once|NA
TGCGCCAGCAGCAGTGGGACATTGTCCTACGAGCAGTACTTC
CASSSGTLSYEQYF
>TRBJ1-3|TRBV11-2|NA|NA
TGTGCCAGCAGCTTAATCGCTTCTGGAAACACCATATATTTT
CASSLIASGNTIYF
>TRBJ2-7|TRBV5-1|NA|NA
TGCGCCAGCAGCTTGAGGGAGGTTCACCACGAGCAGTACTTC
CASSLREVHHEQYF
>TRBJ2-7|TRBV7-2|medium-sized|NA
TGTGCCAGCAGCTTAATGATAGCAGGGGTAGGCGAGCAGTACTTC
CASSLMIAGVGEQYF
>TRBJ2-3|TRBV5-1|NA|NA
TGCGCCAGCTCTTGGCATGAGCAGGAAGATACGCAGTATTTT
CASSWHEQEDTQYF
>TRBJ2-3|TRBV7-3|NA|NA
TGTGCCAGCAGCCTAGGAACAGATACGCAGTATTTT
CASSLGTDTQYF
>TRBJ1-1|TRBV27|large|NA
TGTGCCAGCAGTTTACGATCTTGGGGGGCCCTGAACACTGAAGCTTTCTTT
CASSLRSWGALNTEAFF
>TRBJ1-1|TRBV4-2|NA|NA
TGTGCCAGCAGCCAAGAGAGATCTGAAGCTTTCTTT
CASSQERSEAFF
>TRBJ2-7|TRBV20-1|NA|TRBD1
TGCAGTGCTGCTCCGGGACAGAACTCCTACGAGCAGTACTTC
CSAAPGQNSYEQYF
>TRBJ2-5|TRBV28|NA|NA
TGTGCCAGCAGCTACTCCGCAGGGGCCGAGACCCAGTACTTC
CASSYSAGAETQYF
>TRBJ1-1|TRBV27|NA|NA
TGTGCCAGCAGTTTATTCCGGTCGGAGTTGAACACTGAAGCTTTCTTT
CASSLFRSELNTEAFF
>TRBJ1-5|TRBV15|medium-sized|NA
TGTGCCACCAGCAGGGAACATTATAGCAATCAGCCCCAGCATTTT
CATSREHYSNQPQHF
>TRBJ1-2|TRBV30|NA|NA
TGTGCCTGGAATCCAGGAAATCCCCATGGCTACACCTTC
CAWNPGNPHGYTF